The clone carrying this T cell receptor (beta chain) occurred once. Data came from immunoSEQ multiplex PCR; TCRdb stores just in-frame clones and leaves some out. The sample has some 130,000 clones, around 82% seen once. Trimming stripped 3 bases from V and 5 bases from J, with 11 bases between. Germline assignment: CDR1 SGHNT and CDR2 YYREEE (reference sequence). The CDR3 is 13 residues long. The data originate from a study of blood T cell repertoires in COVID-19. The sample taken for sequencing was PBMCs or T cells enriched from blood (not recorded which). The clonotype comes from a woman aged 45-65 years who had recovered from COVID-19. The chain uses TRBV5-4 and TRBJ2-5, with D perhaps TRBD2 (7 bases). For the CDR3, the DNA is TGTGCCAGCAGCTGGGGGGGGCTCGAGACCCAGTACTTC. Its protein is CASSWGGLETQYF. Based on the CDR3 plus reference TRBV5-4 and TRBJ2-5, the full variable domain is ETGVTQSPTHLIKTRGQQVTLRCSSQSGHNTVSWYQQALGQGPQFIFQYYREEENGRGNFPPRFSGLQFPNYSSELNVNALELDDSALYLCASSWGGLETQYFGPGTRLLVL.